A selection of T cell receptor beta chains follows, all from one sample in a study of low-dose radiotherapy and immunotherapy resistance in tumors. TCRdb re-derived calls from the reads in MiXCR, one entry per CDR3 protein. In the table there are around 90,000 distinct CDR3 sequences, approximately 17% of which are singletons. Sequencing was performed on PBMCs, taken before treatment. The receptors shown here come from a male donor with prostate cancer. Both conserved end residues are part of each CDR3. The order of the fields is clone size, J gene, D gene, V gene, CDR3 protein, CDR3 DNA. A D gene is named only where the DNA matches it firmly. The size of a clone is reported for some rows only, either as once, few or many, or as a class for expanded clones.

>many|TRBJ2-5|TRBD1|TRBV4-1
CASSRTGDRETQYF
TGCGCCAGCAGCCGAACAGGGGACCGAGAGACCCAGTACTTC
>many|TRBJ2-6|TRBD1|TRBV6-2/TRBV6-3
CASSYPGTGGSGANVLTF
TGTGCCAGCAGTTACCCCGGGACAGGGGGCTCTGGGGCCAACGTCCTGACTTTC
>many|TRBJ2-1|TRBD2|TRBV7-9
CASSHGLAGGSSYNEQFF
TGTGCCAGCAGCCACGGACTAGCGGGAGGGAGCTCCTACAATGAGCAGTTCTTC
>many|TRBJ1-2|-|TRBV11-2
CASSPLPTGGYTF
TGTGCCAGCAGCCCGCTTCCGACTGGGGGCTACACCTTC
>-|TRBJ1-2|-|TRBV27
CASSTLQGPYGYTF
TGTGCCAGCAGTACATTACAGGGCCCCTATGGCTACACCTTC
>many|TRBJ2-1|-|TRBV30
CASRNYNEQFF
TGTGCCTCCCGGAACTACAATGAGCAGTTCTTC
>many|TRBJ2-5|-|TRBV6-1
CASTGETQYF
TGTGCCAGCACTGGAGAGACCCAGTACTTC
>many|TRBJ2-5|TRBD2|TRBV5-1
CASSFAAGGVGTQYF
TGCGCCAGCAGCTTTGCGGCGGGAGGAGTGGGGACCCAGTACTTC
>many|TRBJ1-1|TRBD1|TRBV19
CASSTRTAGQKNTEAFF
TGTGCCAGTAGTACAAGAACAGCGGGACAGAAAAACACTGAAGCTTTCTTT
>-|TRBJ1-2|-|TRBV24-1
CATSDDIKGYGYTF
TGTGCCACCAGTGATGATATCAAGGGTTATGGCTACACCTTC
>many|TRBJ2-1|TRBD2|TRBV5-1
CASSLQRGFGYNEQFF
TGCGCCAGCAGCCTTCAGCGGGGGTTCGGGTATAATGAGCAGTTCTTC
>-|TRBJ2-1|-|TRBV6-1
CASSEYGEVLFF
TGTGCCAGCAGTGAATATGGGGAGGTCCTGTTCTTC
>-|TRBJ1-5|-|TRBV11-2
CASSGEGNQPQHF
TGTGCCAGCAGCGGTGAGGGGAATCAGCCCCAGCATTTT
>many|TRBJ2-6|-|TRBV29-1
CSAEGSGANVLTF
TGCAGCGCCGAGGGGTCTGGGGCCAACGTCCTGACTTTC
>many|TRBJ1-4|-|TRBV7-9
CASSRDRYNEKLFF
TGTGCCAGCAGCCGGGACCGATATAATGAAAAACTGTTTTTT
>many|TRBJ2-5|-|TRBV3-1
CASSQDRPGRLAIQETQYF
TGTGCCAGCAGCCAAGATCGGCCAGGCCGGCTAGCGATCCAAGAGACCCAGTACTTC
>many|TRBJ2-4|TRBD1|TRBV7-2
CASSPQRGRAKNIQYF
TGTGCCAGCAGCCCCCAGAGGGGGCGAGCCAAAAACATTCAGTACTTC
>many|TRBJ1-2|TRBD1|TRBV20-1
CSAGTGDYGYTF
TGCAGTGCCGGGACAGGGGACTATGGCTACACCTTC
>-|TRBJ2-2|-|TRBV19
CASSMGGTGELFF
TGTGCCAGTAGTATGGGGGGAACCGGGGAGCTGTTTTTT
>many|TRBJ2-3|-|TRBV20-1
CSASRFSEDTQYF
TGCAGTGCTAGTAGGTTTAGCGAAGATACGCAGTATTTT
>-|TRBJ1-1|-|TRBV29-1
CSVVAQMNTEAFF
TGCAGCGTTGTTGCACAGATGAACACTGAAGCTTTCTTT
>-|TRBJ2-5|TRBD2|TRBV5-1
CASSPPLAGEQETQYF
TGCGCCAGCAGCCCTCCCCTAGCGGGGGAGCAAGAGACCCAGTACTTC
>many|TRBJ2-7|-|TRBV12-5
CSRALSDEQYF
TGTTCGAGAGCCCTTTCGGACGAGCAGTACTTC
>many|TRBJ2-1|TRBD2|TRBV5-1
CASSLMVTSGSNEQFF
TGCGCCAGCAGCTTGATGGTGACTAGCGGGAGTAATGAGCAGTTCTTC
>many|TRBJ2-7|-|TRBV5-5
CASSLPSSYEQYF
TGTGCCAGCAGCTTGCCCAGCTCCTACGAGCAGTACTTC
>many|TRBJ1-3|-|TRBV3-1
CATTQQSSGNTIYF
TGTGCCACCACACAACAGAGCTCTGGAAACACCATATATTTT
>few|TRBJ1-1|-|TRBV25-1
CASSVETEAFF
TGTGCCAGCAGTGTGGAGACGGAAGCTTTCTTT
>many|TRBJ2-3|-|TRBV9
CASSVSFGAYTDTQYF
TGTGCCAGCAGCGTTTCCTTCGGGGCCTACACAGATACGCAGTATTTT
>many|TRBJ2-1|TRBD2|TRBV11-2
CASSLVSSGSTEQFF
TGTGCCAGCAGCTTAGTGAGTAGCGGGAGTACTGAGCAGTTCTTC
>many|TRBJ1-6|-|TRBV7-2
CASSLYRSPGNSPLHF
TGTGCCAGCAGCTTGTACAGGAGTCCGGGGAATTCACCCCTCCACTTT
>many|TRBJ1-2|-|TRBV4-3
CASSQAGWDYGYTF
TGCGCCAGCAGCCAAGCAGGGTGGGACTATGGCTACACCTTC
>many|TRBJ2-5|TRBD2|TRBV20-1
CSARDGAGGDETQYF
TGCAGTGCTAGAGATGGGGCGGGGGGTGATGAGACCCAGTACTTC
>-|TRBJ1-2|-|TRBV30
CAWSVPPQRNYGYTF
TGTGCCTGGAGTGTACCGCCACAGAGAAACTATGGCTACACCTTC
>many|TRBJ2-1|TRBD2|TRBV20-1
CSARGLAGAFEQFF
TGCAGTGCTAGAGGGCTAGCGGGAGCATTTGAGCAGTTCTTC
>many|TRBJ2-1|-|TRBV5-1
CASSRGLTSYNEQFF
TGCGCCAGCAGCCGGGGCTTGACCTCCTACAATGAGCAGTTCTTC
>many|TRBJ1-1|-|TRBV28
CASRRFQGRAFF
TGTGCCAGCAGACGTTTTCAGGGAAGGGCTTTCTTT
>many|TRBJ2-3|TRBD2|TRBV6-6
CASSTTSGPTDTQYF
TGTGCCAGCAGCACAACTAGCGGACCCACAGATACGCAGTATTTT
>many|TRBJ1-2|TRBD1|TRBV2
CASREDRDGYTF
TGTGCCAGCAGAGAAGACAGGGACGGCTACACCTTC
>-|TRBJ2-7|-|TRBV11-1
CASSLGPVPPYEQYF
TGTGCCAGCAGCTTAGGTCCGGTGCCCCCCTACGAGCAGTACTTC
>many|TRBJ1-6|-|TRBV20-1
CSALEGNSPLHF
TGCAGTGCCCTCGAAGGGAATTCACCCCTCCACTTT